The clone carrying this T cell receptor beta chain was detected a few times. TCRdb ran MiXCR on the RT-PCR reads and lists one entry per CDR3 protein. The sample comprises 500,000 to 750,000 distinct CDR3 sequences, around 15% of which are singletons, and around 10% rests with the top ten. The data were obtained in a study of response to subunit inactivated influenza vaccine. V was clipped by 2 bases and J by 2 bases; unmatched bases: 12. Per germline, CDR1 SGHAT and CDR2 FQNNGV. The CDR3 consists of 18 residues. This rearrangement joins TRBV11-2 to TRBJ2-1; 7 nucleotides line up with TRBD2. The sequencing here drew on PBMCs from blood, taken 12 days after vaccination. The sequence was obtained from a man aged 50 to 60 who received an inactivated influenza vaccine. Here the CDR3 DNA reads TGTGCCAGCAGCTTAAGGGGTTTAGCGGGCCTTACCTACAATGAGCAGTTCTTC. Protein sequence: CASSLRGLAGLTYNEQFF.